The 8 T cell receptor beta chains below all came from one sample that was sequenced in a study of cytomegalovirus exposure and HLA in healthy donors. The primer mix had 60 Vbeta and 13 Jbeta primers. Clones were read by immunoSEQ multiplex PCR, and TCRdb kept only the in-frame ones, dropping some. The repertoire includes roughly 170,000 clones, more than 80% of them detected once, and about 0.7% sits in the top ten. The sequenced material came from PBMCs. These receptor sequences come from a boy aged 5-17 years in good health and CMV-seronegative.

A single count supports this clone. The V gene is TRBV4-1, the J gene TRBJ2-7; a possible D gene is TRBD2 (5 bases). V was shortened by 3 bases and J by 3 bases, with 15 bases between the two germline ends. The germline V gene encodes CDR1 MGHRA and CDR2 YSYEKL. CDR3 length: 15 amino acids. The CDR3 reads CASSHNTGSFYEQYF. The DNA for the CDR3 is TGCGCCAGCAGCCACAATACGGGATCCTTCTACGAGCAGTACTTC.

V is TRBV11-1 and J is TRBJ1-2; no clear D. Trimming removed 3 bases from V and 2 bases from J, with 7 bases in between. The CDR3 sequence is 13 residues long. Germline assignment: CDR1 SGHAT and CDR2 FQDESV (reference sequence). CDR3 in amino acids: CASSFGPNYGYTF. DNA for the CDR3: TGTGCCAGCAGCTTTGGGCCAAACTATGGCTACACCTTC.

V usage is TRBV5-6 and J usage is TRBJ1-2; D call uncertain. The CDR3 loop spans 18 amino acids. Trimming removed 0 bases at V and 5 bases at J, with 23 bases between. In germline, CDR1 is SGHDT, CDR2 YYEEEE. In DNA form, the CDR3 reads TGTGCCAGCAGCTTGGTCGGACGGATTGAGACTATGGCGTATGGCTACACCTTC. This encodes CASSLVGRIETMAYGYTF.

The chain has TRBV9 and TRBJ1-5; the D is unclear. The CDR3 covers 13 residues. The V end was cut by 3 bases, the J end by 7 bases, with 11 bases between. From germline, CDR1 is SGDLS and CDR2 YYNGEE. In DNA form, the CDR3 reads TGTGCCAGCAGCGCCGCGGTTGGACAGCCCCAGCATTTT. Residues: CASSAAVGQPQHF.

The gene calls are TRBV11-2 and TRBJ2-2; TRBD1 agrees at 8 bases. Germline values: CDR1 SGHAT, CDR2 FQNNGV. With 0 bases clipped from V and 5 bases from J, the junction kept 5 bases outside the gene matches. The CDR3 consists of 16 residues. Written as DNA, the CDR3 is TGTGCCAGCAGCTTAGACATCAGGGGGCGGACCGGGGAGCTGTTTTTT. Protein product: CASSLDIRGRTGELFF.

This chain connects TRBV7-9 to TRBJ1-2; D is possibly TRBD1 (5 bases). The V end lost 6 bases, the J end lost 4 bases, and 12 bases lay between the germline ends. This CDR3 is 13 amino acids long. Germline V gives CDR1 SEHNR, CDR2 FQNEAQ (reference sequence). DNA of the CDR3: TGTGCCAGCAGTCCCGACAGTTTCTATGGCTACACCTTC. Amino acid sequence: CASSPDSFYGYTF.

The rearrangement uses TRBV18 and TRBJ1-2, with TRBD1 matching over 7 bases. This CDR3 comprises 14 residues. V was pared by 0 bases and J by 2 bases, with 0 bases of the junction left unmatched. The germline gives CDR1 KGHSH, CDR2 LQKENI. The DNA for the CDR3 is TGTGCCAGCTCACCACCGACAGGGAACTATGGCTACACCTTC. It specifies CASSPPTGNYGYTF. Complete variable domain (other parts from reference TRBV18 and TRBJ1-2): NAGVMQNPRHLVRRRGQEARLRCSPMKGHSHVYWYRQLPEEGLKFMVYLQKENIIDESGMPKERFSAEFPKEGPSILRIQQVVRGDSAAYFCASSPPTGNYGYTFGSGTRLTVV.

V is TRBV5-1 and J is TRBJ2-4; D is uncertain. The CDR3 is made up of 17 amino acids. The germline CDR1 and CDR2 sequences are SGHRS and YFSETQ. V was trimmed by 1 base and J by 1 base, leaving 15 bases between them. This chain's CDR3 is CASSLMIGDFAKNIQYF. The CDR3 bases are TGCGCCAGCAGCTTGATGATTGGAGACTTTGCCAAAAACATTCAGTACTTC.